This record looks at one TCR beta chain sequence and its context. The target antigen is unknown. The DNA ends 3 residues before the CDR3 does, and the rest of the CDR3 is filled in from the germline J gene. These data belong to a study of T cells in women clearing cervical HPV infection. Whole-study context: Case blood was drawn when the lesion was first found; control blood after infection became undetectable. Study-wide results and limits: Repertoire richness, not evenness, was significantly elevated in CIN3+ cases versus controls. TRBV6-7 abundance was lower in cases than controls (around 0.1% versus 0.15%).

Clones were sequenced by immunoSEQ multiplex PCR, and TCRdb holds only the in-frame ones, with some missing. The record lists 31,000 or so clones, of which the ten most abundant hold 6.5% to 8%. The CDR3 loop spans 14 amino acids. Losses at the gene ends were 7 bases for V and 1 base for J; bases not matched to a gene: 9. Per the germline V gene, CDR1 is SQVTM and CDR2 is ANQGSEA. The chain recombines TRBV29-1 with TRBJ1-1; TRBD1 agrees at 7 bases. The sequenced sample was blood buffy coat. This clonotype was sampled from a woman aged 18-70 years with a cervical HPV16 infection that either progressed to CIN3+ or cleared (not recorded which). The DNA read from the CDR3 is TGCAGCGGCATAACAGGGGCGGGGAACACTGAA. This encodes CSGITGAGNTE. The whole CDR3 protein is CSGITGAGNTEAFF. The full variable domain, completed using reference TRBV29-1 and TRBJ1-1, is SAVISQKPSRDICQRGTSLTIQCQVDSQVTMMFWYRQQPGQSLTLIATANQGSEATYESGFVIDKFPISRPNLTFSTLTVSNMSPEDSSIYLCSGITGAGNTEAFFGQGTRLTVV.